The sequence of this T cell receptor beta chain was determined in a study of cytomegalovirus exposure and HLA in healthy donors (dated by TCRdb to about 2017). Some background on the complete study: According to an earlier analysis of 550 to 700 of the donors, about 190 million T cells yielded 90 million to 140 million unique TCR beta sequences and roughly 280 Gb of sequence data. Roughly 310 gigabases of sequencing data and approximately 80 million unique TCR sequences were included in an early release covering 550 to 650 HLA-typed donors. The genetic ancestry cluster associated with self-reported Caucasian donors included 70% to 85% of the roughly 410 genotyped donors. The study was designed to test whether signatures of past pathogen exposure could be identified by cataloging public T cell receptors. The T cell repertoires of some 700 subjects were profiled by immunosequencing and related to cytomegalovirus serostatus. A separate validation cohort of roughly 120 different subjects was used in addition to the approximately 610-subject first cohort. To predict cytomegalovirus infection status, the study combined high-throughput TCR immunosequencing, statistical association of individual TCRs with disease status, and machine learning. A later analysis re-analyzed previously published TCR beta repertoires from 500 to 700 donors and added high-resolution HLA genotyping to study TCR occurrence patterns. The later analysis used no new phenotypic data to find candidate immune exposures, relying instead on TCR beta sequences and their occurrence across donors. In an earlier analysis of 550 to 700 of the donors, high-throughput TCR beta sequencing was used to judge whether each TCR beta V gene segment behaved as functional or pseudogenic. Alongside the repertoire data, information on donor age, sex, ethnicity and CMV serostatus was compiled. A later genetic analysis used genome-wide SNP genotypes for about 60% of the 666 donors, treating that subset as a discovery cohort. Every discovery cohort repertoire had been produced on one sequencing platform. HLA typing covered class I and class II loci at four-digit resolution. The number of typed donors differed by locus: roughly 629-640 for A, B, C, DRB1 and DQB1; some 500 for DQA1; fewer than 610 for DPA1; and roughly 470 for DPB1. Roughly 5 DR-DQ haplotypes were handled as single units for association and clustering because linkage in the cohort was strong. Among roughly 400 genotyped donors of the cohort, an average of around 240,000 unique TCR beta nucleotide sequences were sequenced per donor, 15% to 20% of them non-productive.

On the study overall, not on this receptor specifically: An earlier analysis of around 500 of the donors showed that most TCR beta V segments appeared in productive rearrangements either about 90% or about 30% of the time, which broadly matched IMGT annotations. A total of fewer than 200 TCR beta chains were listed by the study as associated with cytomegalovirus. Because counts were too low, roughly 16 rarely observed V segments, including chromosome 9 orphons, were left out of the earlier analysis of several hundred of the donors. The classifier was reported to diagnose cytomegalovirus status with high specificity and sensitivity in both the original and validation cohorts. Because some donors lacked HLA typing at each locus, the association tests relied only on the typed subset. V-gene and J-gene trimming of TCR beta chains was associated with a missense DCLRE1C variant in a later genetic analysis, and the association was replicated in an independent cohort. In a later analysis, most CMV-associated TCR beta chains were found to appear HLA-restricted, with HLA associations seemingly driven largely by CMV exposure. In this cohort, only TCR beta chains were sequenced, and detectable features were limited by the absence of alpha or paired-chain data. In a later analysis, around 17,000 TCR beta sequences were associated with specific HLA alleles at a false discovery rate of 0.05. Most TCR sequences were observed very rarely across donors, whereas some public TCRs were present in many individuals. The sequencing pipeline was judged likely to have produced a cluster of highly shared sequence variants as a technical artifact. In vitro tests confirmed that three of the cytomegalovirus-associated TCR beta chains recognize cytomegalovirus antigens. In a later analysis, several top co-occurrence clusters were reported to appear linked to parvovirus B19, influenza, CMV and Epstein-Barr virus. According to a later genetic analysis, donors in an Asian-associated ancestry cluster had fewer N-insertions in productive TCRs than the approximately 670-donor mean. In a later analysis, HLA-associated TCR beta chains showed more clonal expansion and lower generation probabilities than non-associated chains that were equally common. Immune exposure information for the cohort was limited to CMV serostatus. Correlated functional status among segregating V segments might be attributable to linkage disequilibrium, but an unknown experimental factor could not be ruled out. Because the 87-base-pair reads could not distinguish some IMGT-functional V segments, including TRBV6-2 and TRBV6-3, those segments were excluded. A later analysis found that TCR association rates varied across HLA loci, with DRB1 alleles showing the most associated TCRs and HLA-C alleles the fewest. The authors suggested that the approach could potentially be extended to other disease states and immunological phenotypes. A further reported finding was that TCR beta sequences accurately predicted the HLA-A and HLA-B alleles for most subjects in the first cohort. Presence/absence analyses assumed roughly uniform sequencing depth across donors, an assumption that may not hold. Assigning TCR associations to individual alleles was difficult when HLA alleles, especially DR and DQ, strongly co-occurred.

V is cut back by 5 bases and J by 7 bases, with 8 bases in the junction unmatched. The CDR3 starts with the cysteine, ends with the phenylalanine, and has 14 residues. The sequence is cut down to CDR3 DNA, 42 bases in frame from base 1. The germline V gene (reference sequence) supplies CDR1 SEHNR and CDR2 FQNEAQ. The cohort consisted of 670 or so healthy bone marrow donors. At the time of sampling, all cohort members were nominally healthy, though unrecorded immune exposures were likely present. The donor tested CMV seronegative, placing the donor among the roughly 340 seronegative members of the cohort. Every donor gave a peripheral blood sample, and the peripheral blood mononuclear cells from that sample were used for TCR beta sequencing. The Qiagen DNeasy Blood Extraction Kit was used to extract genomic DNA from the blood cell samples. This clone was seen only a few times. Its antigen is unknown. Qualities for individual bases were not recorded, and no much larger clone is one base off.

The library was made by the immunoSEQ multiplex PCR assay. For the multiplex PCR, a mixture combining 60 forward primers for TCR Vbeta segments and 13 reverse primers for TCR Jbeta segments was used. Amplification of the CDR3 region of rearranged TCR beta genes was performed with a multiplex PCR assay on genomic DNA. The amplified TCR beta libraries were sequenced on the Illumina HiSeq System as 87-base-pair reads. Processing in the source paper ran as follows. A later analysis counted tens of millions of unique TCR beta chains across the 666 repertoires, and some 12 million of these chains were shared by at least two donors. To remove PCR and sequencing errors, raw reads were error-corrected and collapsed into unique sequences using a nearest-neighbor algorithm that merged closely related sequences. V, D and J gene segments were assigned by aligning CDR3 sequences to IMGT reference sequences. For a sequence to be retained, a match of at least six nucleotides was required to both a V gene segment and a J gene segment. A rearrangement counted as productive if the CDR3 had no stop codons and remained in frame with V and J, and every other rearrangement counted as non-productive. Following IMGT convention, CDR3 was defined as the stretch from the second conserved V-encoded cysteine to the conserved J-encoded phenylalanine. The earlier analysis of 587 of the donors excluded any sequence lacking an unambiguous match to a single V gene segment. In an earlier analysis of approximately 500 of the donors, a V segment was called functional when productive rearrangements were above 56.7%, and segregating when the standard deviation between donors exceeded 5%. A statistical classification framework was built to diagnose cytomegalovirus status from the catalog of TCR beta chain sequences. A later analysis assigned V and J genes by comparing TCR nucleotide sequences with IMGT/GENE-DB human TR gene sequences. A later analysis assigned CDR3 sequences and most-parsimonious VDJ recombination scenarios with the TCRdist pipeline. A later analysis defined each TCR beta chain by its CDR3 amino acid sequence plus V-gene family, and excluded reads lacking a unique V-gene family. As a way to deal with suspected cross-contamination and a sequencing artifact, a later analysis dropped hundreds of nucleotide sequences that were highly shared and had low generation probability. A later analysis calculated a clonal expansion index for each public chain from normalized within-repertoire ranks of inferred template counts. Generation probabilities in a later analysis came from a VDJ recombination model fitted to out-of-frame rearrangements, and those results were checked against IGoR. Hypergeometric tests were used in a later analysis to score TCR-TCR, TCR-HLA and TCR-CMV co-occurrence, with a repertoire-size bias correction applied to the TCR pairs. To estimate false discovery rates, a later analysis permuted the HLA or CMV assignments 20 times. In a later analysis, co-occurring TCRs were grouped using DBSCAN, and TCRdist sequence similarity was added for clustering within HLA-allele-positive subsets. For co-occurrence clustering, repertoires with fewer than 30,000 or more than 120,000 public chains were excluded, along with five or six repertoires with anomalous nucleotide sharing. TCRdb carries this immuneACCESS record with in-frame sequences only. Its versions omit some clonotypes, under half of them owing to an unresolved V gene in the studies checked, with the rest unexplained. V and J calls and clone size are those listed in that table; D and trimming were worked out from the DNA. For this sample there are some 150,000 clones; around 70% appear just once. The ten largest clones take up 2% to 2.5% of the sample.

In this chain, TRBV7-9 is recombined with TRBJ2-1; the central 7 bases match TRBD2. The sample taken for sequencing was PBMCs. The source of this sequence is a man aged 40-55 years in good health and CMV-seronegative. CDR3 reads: CASSTGGSGNEQFF. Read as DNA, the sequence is TGTGCCAGCAGCACCGGCGGGAGTGGGAATGAGCAGTTCTTC.